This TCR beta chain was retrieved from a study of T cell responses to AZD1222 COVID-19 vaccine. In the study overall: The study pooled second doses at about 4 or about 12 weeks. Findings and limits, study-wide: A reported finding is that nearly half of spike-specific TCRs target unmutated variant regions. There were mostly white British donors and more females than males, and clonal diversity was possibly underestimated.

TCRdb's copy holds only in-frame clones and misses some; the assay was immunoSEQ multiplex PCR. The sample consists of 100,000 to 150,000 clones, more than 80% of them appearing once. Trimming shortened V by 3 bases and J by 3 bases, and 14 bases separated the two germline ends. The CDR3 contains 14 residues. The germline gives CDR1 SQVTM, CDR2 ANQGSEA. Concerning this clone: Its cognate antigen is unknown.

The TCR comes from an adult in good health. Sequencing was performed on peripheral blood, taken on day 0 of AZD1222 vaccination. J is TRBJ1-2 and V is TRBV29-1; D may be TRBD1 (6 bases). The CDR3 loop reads CSVESDSQYYGYTF. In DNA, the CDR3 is TGCAGCGTTGAGTCGGACAGCCAATACTATGGCTACACCTTC. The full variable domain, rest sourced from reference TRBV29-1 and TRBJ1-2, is SAVISQKPSRDICQRGTSLTIQCQVDSQVTMMFWYRQQPGQSLTLIATANQGSEATYESGFVIDKFPISRPNLTFSTLTVSNMSPEDSSIYLCSVESDSQYYGYTFGSGTRLTVV.